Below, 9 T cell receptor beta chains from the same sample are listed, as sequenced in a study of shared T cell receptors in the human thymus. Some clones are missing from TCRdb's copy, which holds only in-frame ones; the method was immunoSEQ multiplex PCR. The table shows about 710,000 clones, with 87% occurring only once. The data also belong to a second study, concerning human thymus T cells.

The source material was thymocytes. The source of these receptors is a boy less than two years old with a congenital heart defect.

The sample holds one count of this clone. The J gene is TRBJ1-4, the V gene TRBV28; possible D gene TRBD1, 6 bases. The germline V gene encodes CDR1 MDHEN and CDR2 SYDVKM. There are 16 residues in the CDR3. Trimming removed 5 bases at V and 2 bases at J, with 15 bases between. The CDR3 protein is CASSLGHGVTNEKLFF. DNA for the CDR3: TGTGCCAGCAGTCTGGGACATGGGGTTACTAATGAAAAACTGTTTTTT.

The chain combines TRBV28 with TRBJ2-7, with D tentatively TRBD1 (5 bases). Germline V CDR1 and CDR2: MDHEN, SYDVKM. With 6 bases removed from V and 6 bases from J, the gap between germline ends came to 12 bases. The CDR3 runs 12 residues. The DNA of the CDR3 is TGTGCCAGCAGGAAGCTAGGGGCCGAGCAGTACTTC. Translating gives CASRKLGAEQYF.

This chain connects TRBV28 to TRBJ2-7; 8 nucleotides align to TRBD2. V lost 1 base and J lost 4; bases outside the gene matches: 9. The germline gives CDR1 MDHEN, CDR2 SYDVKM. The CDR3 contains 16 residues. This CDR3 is CASSLLSSGSAYEQYF. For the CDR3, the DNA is TGTGCCAGCAGTTTATTATCCAGCGGGAGCGCTTACGAGCAGTACTTC.

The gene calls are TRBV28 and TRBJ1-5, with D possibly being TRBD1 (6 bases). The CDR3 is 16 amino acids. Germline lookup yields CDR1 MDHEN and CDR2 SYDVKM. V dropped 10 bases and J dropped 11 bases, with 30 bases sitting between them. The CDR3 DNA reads TGTGCCACCAGGAAGGAAACTGGGGGCCCGGGGTTGGCCCAGCATTTT. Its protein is CATRKETGGPGLAQHF.

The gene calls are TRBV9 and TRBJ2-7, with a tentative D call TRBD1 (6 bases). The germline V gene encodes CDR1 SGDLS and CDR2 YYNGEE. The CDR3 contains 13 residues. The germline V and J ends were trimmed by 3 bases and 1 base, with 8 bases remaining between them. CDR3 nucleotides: TGTGCCAGCAGCGACGACAGGTCCTACGAGCAGTACTTC. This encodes CASSDDRSYEQYF.

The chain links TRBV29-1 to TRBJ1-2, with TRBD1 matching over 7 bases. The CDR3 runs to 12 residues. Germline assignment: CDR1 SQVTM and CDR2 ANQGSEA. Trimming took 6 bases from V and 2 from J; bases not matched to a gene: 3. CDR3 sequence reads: CSVATGNYGYTF. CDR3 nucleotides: TGCAGCGTCGCGACAGGGAACTATGGCTACACCTTC.

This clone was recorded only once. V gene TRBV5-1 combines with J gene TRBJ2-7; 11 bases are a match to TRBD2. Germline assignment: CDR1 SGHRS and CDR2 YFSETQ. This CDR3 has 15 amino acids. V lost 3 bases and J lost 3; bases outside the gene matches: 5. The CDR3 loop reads CASSSELAGDYEQYF. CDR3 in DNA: TGCGCCAGCAGCTCAGAACTAGCGGGAGACTACGAGCAGTACTTC.

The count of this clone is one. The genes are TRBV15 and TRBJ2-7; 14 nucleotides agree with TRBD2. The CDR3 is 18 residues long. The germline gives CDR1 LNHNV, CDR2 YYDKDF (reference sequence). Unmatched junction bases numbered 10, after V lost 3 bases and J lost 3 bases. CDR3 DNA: TGTGCCACCAGCAGCCCCCCGGGACTAGCGGGAGATTACTACGAGCAGTACTTC. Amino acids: CATSSPPGLAGDYYEQYF.

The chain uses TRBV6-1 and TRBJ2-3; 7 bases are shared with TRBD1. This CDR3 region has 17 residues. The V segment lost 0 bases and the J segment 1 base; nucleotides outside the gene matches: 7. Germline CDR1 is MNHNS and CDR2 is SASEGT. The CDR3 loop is CASSEARWGTGTDTQYF. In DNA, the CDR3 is TGTGCCAGCAGTGAAGCCAGGTGGGGGACAGGCACAGATACGCAGTATTTT.